The 28 T cell receptor beta chains below were found in one sample sequenced in a study of beta chain features in type 1 diabetes. Study-level points and caveats: The study found moderately but significantly shorter TCRB CDR3s in all four CD4+ subsets of Type 1 diabetes patients.

Antigens for these TCRs are unknown. Investigators reverse transcribed all isolated RNA, so they sequenced expressed TCRB transcripts. Profiling relied on immunoSEQ multiplex PCR, and the TCRdb table lists in-frame clones only, not all of them. This sample yields 500,000 to 850,000 clones, of which roughly an eighth are seen a single time; 0.035% to 0.04% belongs to the top ten. What was sequenced was naive CD4+ T cells from blood. Receptors originate from a young man with type 1 diabetes.

This clone was observed a handful of times. This chain uses TRBV19 with TRBJ1-2; possibly TRBD1 for D (5 bases). From germline, CDR1 is LNHDA and CDR2 SQIVND (reference sequence). This CDR3 contains 15 residues. The V gene lost 5 bases and the J gene lost 4 bases, with 17 bases spanning the gap. The CDR3: CASSRDGGSPYGYTF. CDR3 nucleotide sequence: TGTGCCAGTAGTCGGGACGGCGGGTCACCCTATGGCTACACCTTC.

This clone was found a few times. The chain employs TRBV5-4 and TRBJ2-1; D remains ambiguous. V lost 0 bases and J 0 bases, leaving 7 bases between the germline ends. This CDR3 comprises 15 residues. Germline values: CDR1 SGHNT, CDR2 YYREEE (reference sequence). CDR3 coding DNA: TGTGCCAGCAGCTTGGACGCTAGCTCCTACAATGAGCAGTTCTTC. This translates into CASSLDASSYNEQFF.

The sample holds a few counts of this clone. The chain couples TRBV28 to TRBJ2-1, with 11 bases identical to TRBD2. Germline V CDR1 and CDR2: MDHEN, SYDVKM. V trimming: 5 bases; J trimming: 0 bases; junction bases outside the gene matches: 3. The CDR3 loop spans 16 amino acids. CDR3 nucleotide sequence: TGTGCCAGCAGTGGTGGACTAGCGGGCTCCTACAATGAGCAGTTCTTC. Residues: CASSGGLAGSYNEQFF.

This clone was observed a handful of times. The gene calls are TRBV9 and TRBJ2-5, with 11 bases that match TRBD2. The germline V gene has CDR1 SGDLS and CDR2 YYNGEE. The CDR3 contains 15 residues. The V gene end was trimmed by 2 bases and the J gene end by 5 bases; junction bases not matched to a gene: 5. This CDR3 is CASSVSGRVRETQYF. The DNA of the CDR3 is TGTGCCAGCAGCGTTAGCGGGAGGGTGAGGGAGACCCAGTACTTC. Combining the CDR3 with reference TRBV9 and TRBJ2-5 gives the whole variable domain DSGVTQTPKHLITATGQRVTLRCSPRSGDLSVYWYQQSLDQGLQFLIQYYNGEERAKGNILERFSAQQFPDLHSELNLSSLELGDSALYFCASSVSGRVRETQYFGPGTRLLVL.

The CDR3 sequence: CASSSGLAGNGEQYF. DNA for the CDR3: TGTGCCAGCAGCTCTGGACTAGCGGGAAATGGCGAGCAGTACTTC. The chain links TRBV7-9 to TRBJ2-7; 12 bases fit TRBD2. Trimming took 4 bases from V and 6 from J; bases not matched to a gene: 7. The CDR3 sequence is 15 residues long. The germline gives CDR1 SEHNR, CDR2 FQNEAQ (reference sequence). The entire variable domain, with the rest obtained from reference TRBV7-9 and TRBJ2-7, is as follows: DTGVSQNPRHKITKRGQNVTFRCDPISEHNRLYWYRQTLGQGPEFLTYFQNEAQLEKSRLLSDRFSAERPKGSFSTLEIQRTEQGDSAMYLCASSSGLAGNGEQYFGPGTRLTVT.

The chain couples TRBV29-1 to TRBJ1-2; 9 bases map to TRBD1. The CDR3 totals 12 residues. The J segment lost 5 bases and the V segment lost 6 bases, leaving 4 bases of the junction unmatched. Germline CDR1 and CDR2: SQVTM and ANQGSEA. The CDR3 DNA sequence: TGCAGCGTATACGGACAGGGGTATGGCTACACCTTC. Protein product: CSVYGQGYGYTF.

Concerning this clone: This same CDR3 is encoded by further DNA sequences in the sample. The chain has TRBV11-2 and TRBJ2-2; D is unresolved. The CDR3 is 11 residues long. The germline gives CDR1 SGHAT, CDR2 FQNNGV. V lost 5 bases to trimming and J lost 5 bases, with 3 bases between them. DNA of the CDR3: TGTGCCAGCAGCCCGACCGGGGAGCTGTTTTTT. It translates to CASSPTGELFF. Filled out from reference TRBV11-2 and TRBJ2-2, the complete variable domain reads EAGVAQSPRYKIIEKRQSVAFWCNPISGHATLYWYQQILGQGPKLLIQFQNNGVVDDSQLPKDRFSAERLKGVDSTLKIQPAKLEDSAVYLCASSPTGELFFGEGSRLTVL.

The sample holds a few counts of this clone. V gene TRBV13 combines with J gene TRBJ2-7, with 10 positions matching TRBD1. Trimming took 2 bases from V and 7 from J; bases not matched to a gene: 20. This CDR3 is 19 amino acids long. Germline V lookup: CDR1 PRHDT, CDR2 FYEKMQ (reference sequence). CDR3 in DNA: TGTGCCAGCAGCTTAAGTGGTCCGGGACAGGGGTATGGTTCGAGGGAGCAGTACTTC. Amino acid sequence: CASSLSGPGQGYGSREQYF.

The V and J genes are TRBV11-1 and TRBJ1-1; D is possibly TRBD1 (6 bases). The CDR3 is 13 amino acids. Germline V gene sequence: CDR1 SGHAT, CDR2 FQDESV (reference sequence). V was pared by 5 bases and J by 6 bases, with 13 bases between. The DNA of the CDR3 is TGTGCCAGCAGCCAGATACAGGGCCCTGAAGCTTTCTTT. Translation gives CASSQIQGPEAFF.

The chain recombines TRBV5-1 with TRBJ1-2; no definite D call. Germline lookup yields CDR1 SGHRS and CDR2 YFSETQ. Trimming left V 5 bases short and J 1 base short, with 12 bases between. This CDR3 region has 14 residues. CDR3 sequence: CASSLEGLNYGYTF. CDR3 DNA: TGCGCCAGCAGTCTTGAGGGTCTTAACTATGGCTACACCTTC.

The chain joins TRBV7-2 to TRBJ2-5; 9 bases line up with TRBD2. V lost 6 bases to trimming and J lost 5 bases; unmatched junction nucleotides: 4. Germline V gene lookup returns CDR1 SGHTA and CDR2 FQGNSA. This CDR3 has 13 amino acids. This chain's CDR3 is CASSRSGSETQYF. CDR3 nucleotide sequence: TGTGCCAGCAGTCGTAGCGGGAGCGAGACCCAGTACTTC.

The chain is built from TRBV7-3 and TRBJ2-1; TRBD2 matches 12 bases. CDR3 length: 17 amino acids. The J segment lost 6 bases and the V segment lost 1 base, leaving 7 bases of the junction unmatched. Germline V gene data show CDR1 as SGHTA and CDR2 as FQGTGA. CDR3 region: CASSLSPGLAGTNEQFF. Written as DNA, the CDR3 is TGTGCCAGCAGCTTAAGCCCCGGACTAGCGGGGACCAATGAGCAGTTCTTC.

This clone was detected a few times. J is TRBJ1-4 and V is TRBV2, with D unclear. Between the trimmed V and J ends, which lost 6 bases and 2 bases, there was a span of 10 bases. From germline, CDR1 is SNHLY and CDR2 FYNNEI. This CDR3 has 14 amino acids. CDR3 DNA: TGTGCCAGCAGGTGGGGAAGTACTAATGAAAAACTGTTTTTT. Translated: CASRWGSTNEKLFF.

The V call is TRBV2, the J call TRBJ1-1; D is uncertain. The CDR3 sequence is 13 residues long. The V end lost 6 bases, the J end lost 1 base, and 9 bases lay between the germline ends. The germline V gene encodes CDR1 SNHLY and CDR2 FYNNEI. The CDR3 DNA reads as TGTGCCAGCAGGATGAGAACGAACACTGAAGCTTTCTTT. Amino acid sequence: CASRMRTNTEAFF.

The chain carries TRBV4-1 and TRBJ2-5, with 7 bases fitting TRBD2. With V trimmed by 6 bases and J by 3 bases, 10 bases remained unmatched. The CDR3 has 15 amino acids. The germline CDR1 and CDR2 sequences are MGHRA and YSYEKL. CDR3: CASSPVGGVKETQYF. The DNA for the CDR3 is TGCGCCAGCAGTCCCGTGGGGGGGGTGAAAGAGACCCAGTACTTC.

The table lists this clone with a few counts. V gene TRBV19 combines with J gene TRBJ2-2; unclear D gene. The germline V and J ends were trimmed by 3 bases and 1 base, with 9 bases remaining between them. This CDR3 is built from 15 residues. The germline V gene encodes CDR1 LNHDA and CDR2 SQIVND (reference sequence). For the CDR3, the DNA is TGTGCCAGTAGTATGTCCCTGATGAACACCGGGGAGCTGTTTTTT. It codes for CASSMSLMNTGELFF.

The CDR3 nucleotides read TGTGCCAGCAGCTTATTTTGGGACAGTAACAATGAGCAGTTCTTC. Its protein is CASSLFWDSNNEQFF. The rearrangement joins TRBV7-2 to TRBJ2-1; TRBD1 aligns across 7 bases. Germline loops: CDR1 SGHTA, CDR2 FQGNSA. J was trimmed by 5 bases and V by 2 bases; bases with no gene match: 6. The CDR3 has 15 amino acids.

This clone has just a few counts. The chain is built from TRBV29-1 and TRBJ2-7; D is perhaps TRBD2 (6 bases). Between the trimmed V and J ends, which lost 7 bases and 6 bases, there was a span of 19 bases. CDR1 is SQVTM, CDR2 ANQGSEA, per germline. This CDR3 spans 13 amino acids. The CDR3 reads CSAERSSDAEQYF. The CDR3, as DNA: TGCAGCGCCGAGCGGTCTAGCGACGCCGAGCAGTACTTC.

Concerning this clone itself: The sample has other DNA sequences that encode this CDR3 too. The V call is TRBV7-9, the J call TRBJ1-1; no reliable D call. V was trimmed by 4 bases and J by 1 base, leaving 7 bases between them. Germline loops: CDR1 SEHNR, CDR2 FQNEAQ (reference sequence). This CDR3 is 13 amino acids long. CDR3 loop: CASSYDGNTEAFF. The CDR3 DNA reads as TGTGCCAGCAGCTATGACGGGAACACTGAAGCTTTCTTT.

The chain combines TRBV9 with TRBJ1-3; D unresolved. Germline CDR1 is SGDLS and CDR2 is YYNGEE. This CDR3 contains 15 residues. The V gene lost 4 bases and the J gene lost 0 bases, with 11 bases spanning the gap. CDR3 protein: CASSQDYDSGNTIYF. The CDR3 DNA follows: TGTGCCAGCAGCCAGGACTACGACTCTGGAAACACCATATATTTT.

With respect to this clone: The germline gene is not matched at one end of the junction; a read error may be the cause. J is TRBJ2-7 and V is TRBV29-1; possible D gene TRBD2, 6 bases. The CDR3 length is 14 residues. Per the germline V gene, CDR1 is SQVTM and CDR2 is ANQGSEA. The CDR3 DNA follows: TGCAACGTTTATTGGCGGGACCACCGCAACGAGCAGTACTTC. It translates to CNVYWRDHRNEQYF.

In this sample, this clone turned up a few times. V is TRBV4-1 and J is TRBJ1-5; tentative D call: TRBD1 (6 bases). This CDR3 region has 17 residues. Germline CDR1 is MGHRA and CDR2 is YSYEKL. Trimming shortened V by 0 bases and J by 9 bases, and 21 bases separated the two germline ends. In DNA form, the CDR3 reads TGCGCCAGCAGCCAAGATTCGGGAGGCCGGCCCAGGGGGCCCCAGCATTTT. Translation: CASSQDSGGRPRGPQHF.

This clone was found a few times. The V call is TRBV2, the J call TRBJ1-4; tentative D call: TRBD1 (5 bases). The V end was cut by 2 bases, the J end by 8 bases, with 15 bases between. This CDR3 region has 15 residues. Germline V gene lookup returns CDR1 SNHLY and CDR2 FYNNEI. CDR3 amino acids: CASSEMFGEGEKLFF. The CDR3 DNA is TGTGCCAGCAGTGAAATGTTCGGTGAGGGGGAAAAACTGTTTTTT.

This clone was found a few times. The DNA for the CDR3 is TGTGCCAGCAGTTTATCAACAGGGGGCCTCGGCACAGATACGCAGTATTTT. It yields the protein CASSLSTGGLGTDTQYF. The chain links TRBV27 to TRBJ2-3, with 9 bases matching TRBD1. This CDR3 region has 17 residues. Germline CDR1 reads MNHEY; CDR2 reads SMNVEV (reference sequence). The J segment lost 1 base and the V segment lost 0 bases, leaving 5 bases of the junction unmatched.

This clone occurred a few times. This chain links TRBV5-1 with TRBJ2-7; 8 bases align to TRBD2. The V gene's germline CDR1 is SGHRS and CDR2 YFSETQ. The V segment lost 1 base and the J segment 5 bases; nucleotides outside the gene matches: 8. The CDR3 totals 15 residues. CDR3 loop: CASSLSGSWRNEQYF. The CDR3 nucleotides are TGCGCCAGCAGCTTGAGCGGGAGTTGGCGTAACGAGCAGTACTTC.

This clone appeared a few times. The rearrangement uses TRBV19 and TRBJ2-5; 7 bases line up with TRBD1. V was pared by 7 bases and J by 2 bases, with 1 base of the junction left unmatched. The CDR3 contains 12 residues. Germline V gene lookup returns CDR1 LNHDA and CDR2 SQIVND (reference sequence). CDR3 sequence (DNA): TGTGCCAGTACGGACAGGCAAGAGACCCAGTACTTC. It codes for CASTDRQETQYF.

The chain recombines TRBV4-2 with TRBJ1-5; D remains ambiguous. Germline V gives CDR1 LGHNA, CDR2 YNFKEQ. The CDR3 runs 14 residues. Trimming took 1 base from V and 4 from J, leaving 8 bases between them. The CDR3 loop is CASSQAEGNQPQHF. For the CDR3, the DNA is TGTGCCAGCAGCCAAGCGGAAGGAAATCAGCCCCAGCATTTT.

The V and J genes are TRBV30 and TRBJ2-3; TRBD2 aligns across 11 bases. The CDR3 runs to 17 residues. The trim removed 3 bases at V and 2 bases at J, leaving 10 bases unmatched. Germline V gives CDR1 GTSNPN, CDR2 SVGIG (reference sequence). The CDR3 DNA reads TGTGCCTGGAGCGAGGCCGCTAGCGGGGGGTACACAGATACGCAGTATTTT. This sequence encodes CAWSEAASGGYTDTQYF.